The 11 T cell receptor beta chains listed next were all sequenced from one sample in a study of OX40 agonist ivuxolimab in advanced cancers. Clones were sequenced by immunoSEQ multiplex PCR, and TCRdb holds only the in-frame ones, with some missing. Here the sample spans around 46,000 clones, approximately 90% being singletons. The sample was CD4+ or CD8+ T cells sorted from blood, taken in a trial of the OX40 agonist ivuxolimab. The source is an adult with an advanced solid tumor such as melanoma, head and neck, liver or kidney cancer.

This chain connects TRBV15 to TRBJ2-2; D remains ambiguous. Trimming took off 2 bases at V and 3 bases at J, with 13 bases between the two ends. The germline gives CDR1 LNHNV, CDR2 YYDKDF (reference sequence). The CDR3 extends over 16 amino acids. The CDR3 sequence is CATSRPWVSYTGELFF. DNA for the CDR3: TGTGCCACCAGCAGACCCTGGGTCAGTTACACCGGGGAGCTGTTTTTT.

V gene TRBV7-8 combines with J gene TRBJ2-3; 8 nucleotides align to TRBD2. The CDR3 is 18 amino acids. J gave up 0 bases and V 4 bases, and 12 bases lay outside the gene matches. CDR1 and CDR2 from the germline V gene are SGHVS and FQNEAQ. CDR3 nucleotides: TGTGCCAGCAGCTCCCTACCAACCGGGACTAGAAGCACAGATACGCAGTATTTT. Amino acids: CASSSLPTGTRSTDTQYF.

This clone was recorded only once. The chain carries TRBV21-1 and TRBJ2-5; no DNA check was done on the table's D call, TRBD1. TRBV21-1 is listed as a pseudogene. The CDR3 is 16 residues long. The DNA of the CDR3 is TGTGCCAGCGCTGACGTTGGGGACAGGGGGGATGAGACCCAGTACTTC. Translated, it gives CASADVGDRGDETQYF.

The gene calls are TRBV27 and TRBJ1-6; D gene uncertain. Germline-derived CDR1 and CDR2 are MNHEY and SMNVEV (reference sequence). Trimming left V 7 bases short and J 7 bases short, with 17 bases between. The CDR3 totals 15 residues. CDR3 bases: TGTGCCAGCACCCACCTCGGGGAGTCCAATTCACCCCTCCACTTT. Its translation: CASTHLGESNSPLHF.

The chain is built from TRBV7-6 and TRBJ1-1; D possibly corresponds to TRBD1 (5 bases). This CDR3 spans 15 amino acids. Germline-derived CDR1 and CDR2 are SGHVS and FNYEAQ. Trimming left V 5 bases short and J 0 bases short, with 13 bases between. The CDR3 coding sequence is TGTGCCAGCAGCCCCACCCAGGGTCTGAACACTGAAGCTTTCTTT. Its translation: CASSPTQGLNTEAFF.

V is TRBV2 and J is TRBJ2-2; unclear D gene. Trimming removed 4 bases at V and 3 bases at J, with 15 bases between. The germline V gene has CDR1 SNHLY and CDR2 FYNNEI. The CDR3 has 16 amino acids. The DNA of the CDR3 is TGTGCCAGCAGTGCGGCACTCCGAGCTTACACCGGGGAGCTGTTTTTT. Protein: CASSAALRAYTGELFF.

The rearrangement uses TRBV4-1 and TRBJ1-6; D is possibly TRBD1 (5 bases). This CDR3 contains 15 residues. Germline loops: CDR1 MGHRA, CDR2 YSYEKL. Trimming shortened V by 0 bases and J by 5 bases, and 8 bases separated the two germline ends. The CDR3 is CASSQEPGNNSPLHF. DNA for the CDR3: TGCGCCAGCAGCCAAGAGCCAGGGAATAATTCACCCCTCCACTTT.

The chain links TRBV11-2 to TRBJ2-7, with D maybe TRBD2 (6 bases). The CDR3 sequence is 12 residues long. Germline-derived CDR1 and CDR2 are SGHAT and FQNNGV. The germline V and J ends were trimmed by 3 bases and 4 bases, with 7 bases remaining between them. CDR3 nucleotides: TGTGCCAGCAGCTTTGGAGGGTACGAGCAGTACTTC. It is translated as CASSFGGYEQYF.

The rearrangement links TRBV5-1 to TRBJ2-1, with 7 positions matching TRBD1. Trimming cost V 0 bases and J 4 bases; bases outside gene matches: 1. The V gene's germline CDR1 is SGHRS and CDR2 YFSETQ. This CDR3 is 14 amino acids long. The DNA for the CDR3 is TGCGCCAGCAGCTTGGAGGACAGGTACAATGAGCAGTTCTTC. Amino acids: CASSLEDRYNEQFF.

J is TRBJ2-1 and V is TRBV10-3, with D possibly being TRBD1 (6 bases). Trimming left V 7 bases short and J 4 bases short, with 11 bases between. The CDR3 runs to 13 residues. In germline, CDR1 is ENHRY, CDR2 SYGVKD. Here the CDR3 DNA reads TGTGCCATCACCGACAGGTCATACAATGAGCAGTTCTTC. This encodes CAITDRSYNEQFF.

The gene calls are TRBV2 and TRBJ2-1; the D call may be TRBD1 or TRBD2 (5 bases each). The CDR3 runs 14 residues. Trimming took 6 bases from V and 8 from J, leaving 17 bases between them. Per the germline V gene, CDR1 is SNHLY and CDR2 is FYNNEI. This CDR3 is CASRELGVRDEQFF. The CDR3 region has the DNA TGTGCCAGCAGGGAACTAGGGGTTAGGGATGAGCAGTTCTTC.